A single sample is the source of the 4 T cell receptor beta chains below, sequenced in a study (dated by TCRdb to between 2015 and 2016). Library preparation used RT-PCR. TCRdb lists the instrument as Illumina MiSeq. Using fastp at Q25 and MiXCR, TCRdb reprocessed the public reads and kept productive beta chains. Merged by CDR3 protein, the rows form single entries marked with the most common genes and DNA. The table for this sample lists 650,000 to 800,000 distinct CDR3 sequences; approximately 15% of them were counted only once. 3.6% of the sample belongs to the ten largest clones. The sequencing input was memory CD4+ T cells from blood. The receptors shown here come from a female donor in good health, serving as a healthy control.

The V call is TRBV20-1, the J call TRBJ2-7, with TRBD1 matching 10 bases. Germline V gene data show CDR1 as DFQATT and CDR2 as SNEGSKA (reference sequence). The CDR3 extends over 15 amino acids. The V gene end was trimmed by 5 bases and the J gene end by 7 bases; junction bases not matched to a gene: 14. Here the CDR3 reads CSAGRQGAFGTEQYF. The CDR3 region has the DNA TGCAGTGCTGGAAGACAGGGGGCCTTCGGGACGGAGCAGTACTTC.

This sequence joins TRBV20-1 and TRBJ2-7; D may match TRBD1 or TRBD2 (5 bases each). CDR1 and CDR2 (germline): DFQATT, SNEGSKA (reference sequence). Trimming pared 4 bases from V and 0 bases from J, leaving 10 bases between. CDR3 length: 13 residues. DNA for the CDR3: TGCAGTGCTACCGGGACCGACTCCTACGAGCAGTACTTC. Translated, it gives CSATGTDSYEQYF.

In this sample, this clonotype turned up many times. The gene calls are TRBV7-8 and TRBJ1-1, with D possibly being TRBD1 (6 bases). Germline CDR1 is SGHVS and CDR2 is FQNEAQ. Trimming stripped 0 bases from V and 6 bases from J, with 14 bases between. CDR3 size: 15 residues. The CDR3 sequence: CASSLAVSGGPEAFF. The CDR3 DNA is TGTGCCAGCAGCTTAGCGGTTAGTGGGGGCCCTGAAGCTTTCTTT.

This chain connects TRBV7-2 to TRBJ2-6, with no clear D. This CDR3 comprises 16 residues. The V gene's germline CDR1 is SGHTA and CDR2 FQGNSA. The V end lost 5 bases, the J end lost 0 bases, and 11 bases lay between the germline ends. CDR3 in DNA: TGTGCCAGCAGCCCTAACCTTCCCTCTGGGGCCAACGTCCTGACTTTC. Translated: CASSPNLPSGANVLTF.